The source of this TCR beta chain is a study of cytomegalovirus exposure and HLA in healthy donors. The overall study: One earlier analysis, a look at around 180 million T cells, found 100 million to 130 million unique TCR beta sequences. Study results and caveats: In a later analysis, an Asian-associated ancestry cluster reportedly showed fewer N-insertions than the approximately 700-donor mean. V segments that were indistinguishable, TRBV6-2 and TRBV6-3 among them, were omitted from analysis. In an earlier analysis, productive rearrangement rates for most beta V segments clustered near 87% or 30%.

Vbeta (60) and Jbeta (13) primers were used in the PCR. Sequencing was performed with immunoSEQ multiplex PCR; in TCRdb, only in-frame clones are kept and a portion is missing. The repertoire includes fewer than 200,000 clones, about 75% of them detected once, and nearly 6.5% sits in the top ten. V gave up 4 bases and J gave up 11 bases, with 11 bases separating them. The CDR3 has 11 residues. CDR1 is SNHLY, CDR2 FYNNEI, per germline. Details on this clone: The antigen is not known.

Sample: PBMCs. The sequence came from a man aged 40-49 years in good health and CMV-seropositive. This rearrangement joins TRBV2 to TRBJ1-1; the D is unclear. The CDR3 DNA is TGTGCCAGCAGTGGTGAGGGAAGGGCTTTCTTT. This codes for CASSGEGRAFF.